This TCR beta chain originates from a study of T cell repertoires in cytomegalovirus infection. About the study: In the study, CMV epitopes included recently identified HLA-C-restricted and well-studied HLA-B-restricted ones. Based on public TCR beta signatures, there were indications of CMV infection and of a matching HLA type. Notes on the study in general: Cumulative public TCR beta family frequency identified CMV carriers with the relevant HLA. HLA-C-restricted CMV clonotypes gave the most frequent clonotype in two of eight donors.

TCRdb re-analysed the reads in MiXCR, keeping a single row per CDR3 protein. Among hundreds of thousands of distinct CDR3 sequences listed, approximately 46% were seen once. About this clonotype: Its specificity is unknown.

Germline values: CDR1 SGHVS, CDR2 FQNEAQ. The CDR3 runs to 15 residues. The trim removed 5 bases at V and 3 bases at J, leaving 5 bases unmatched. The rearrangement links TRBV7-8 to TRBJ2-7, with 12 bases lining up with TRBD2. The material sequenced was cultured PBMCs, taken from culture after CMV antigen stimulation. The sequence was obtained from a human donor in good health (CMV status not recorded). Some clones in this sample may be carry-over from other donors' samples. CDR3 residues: CASSVRLAGDYEQYF. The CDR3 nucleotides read TGTGCCAGCAGCGTAAGACTAGCGGGGGACTACGAGCAGTACTTC.